This T cell receptor (beta chain) was obtained from a study of cytomegalovirus exposure and HLA in healthy donors. Healthy bone marrow donors made up the donors. Study conclusions and caveats: A prior analysis recorded that most TCR beta V segments were productive about 90% or about 30% of the time.

Comments on this clone: Its antigen is not identified.

This CDR3 has 15 residues. Germline V gene sequence: CDR1 KGHSH, CDR2 LQKENI. Trimming stripped 2 bases from V and 1 base from J, with 12 bases between. With 60 Vbeta and 13 Jbeta primers, the PCR was carried out. The repertoire was sequenced with immunoSEQ multiplex PCR; TCRdb's copy has only in-frame clones and lacks some. The data show over 200,000 clones, approximately 81% seen once. The chain recombines TRBV18 with TRBJ2-7; D is possibly TRBD2 (6 bases). The TCR comes from a human donor in good health. Sequenced input: PBMCs. The DNA for the CDR3 is TGTGCCAGCTCACCAGGTAGCGGCCTTTCCTACGAGCAGTACTTC. Translation: CASSPGSGLSYEQYF. Looking up the rest from reference TRBV18 and TRBJ2-7 gives the full variable domain: NAGVMQNPRHLVRRRGQEARLRCSPMKGHSHVYWYRQLPEEGLKFMVYLQKENIIDESGMPKERFSAEFPKEGPSILRIQQVVRGDSAAYFCASSPGSGLSYEQYFGPGTRLTVT.